This T cell receptor beta chain was sequenced during a study of CD8+ T cells in alopecia areata. Study findings and constraints: Shared TCR sequences were less clear between patients than in mice, possibly partly from HLA diversity. It was lesional scalp, especially alopecia totalis/universalis, that showed higher clonality than normal scalp.

Extracted RNA was reverse transcribed, and the resulting cDNA served as sequencing template. The data were produced by immunoSEQ multiplex PCR, yet TCRdb's version contains in-frame clones alone and is incomplete. The sample shows under 350,000 clones, none of them appearing just once. As to this clone: Its antigen is not identified. The gene names given are mouse names. The sequenced fragment ends 4 residues before the CDR3 boundary, so the rest is inferred from the germline J gene.

The CDR3 is made up of 15 amino acids. V trimming: 7 bases; J trimming: 3 bases; junction bases outside the gene matches: 5. The germline CDR1 and CDR2 sequences are NNHDY and SYVADS. CD4, CD8alpha, NKG2D, NKG2ACE and other markers guided sorting of pooled cutaneous lymph node cells. V usage is TRBV13-3 and J usage is TRBJ2-1, with 12 bases that match TRBD2. Source material: CD4+ T cells sorted from a lymph node. This sequence originates from a C3H/HeJ mouse with alopecia areata. The strain bears MHC haplotype H2-k. The part of the CDR3 DNA that was read is TGTGCCAGCCGGACTGGGGGGGGTCCCTATGCT. Translating it yields CASRTGGGPYA. In full, the CDR3 reads CASRTGGGPYAEQFF.